This T cell receptor (beta chain) was documented in a study of technical replicates of blood from several donors. Method: immunoSEQ multiplex PCR; TCRdb's copy keeps in-frame clones and lacks some. The data hold under 100,000 clones, with 86% observed a single time. Germline V gene lookup returns CDR1 SGHTA and CDR2 FQGNSA. V was pared by 1 base and J by 5 bases, with 12 bases between. The CDR3 has 14 residues. The sequenced material came from PBMCs. The TCR sequence derives from a human donor in good health. Some clones in this sample may be carry-over from other donors' samples. The V gene is TRBV7-2, the J gene TRBJ2-7; the D gene is possibly TRBD1 (6 bases). The CDR3 protein is CASSLGGRGNEQYF. The CDR3 DNA sequence: TGTGCCAGCAGCTTAGGTGGCAGGGGAAACGAGCAGTACTTC.